The present T cell receptor beta chain was sequenced within a study of cytomegalovirus exposure and HLA in healthy donors. Primers for the PCR totalled 60 Vbeta and 13 Jbeta. Sequenced by immunoSEQ multiplex PCR; TCRdb stores in-frame clones only, minus some. This sample yields roughly 100,000 clones, of which less than 85% are seen a single time; 2% to 3% belongs to the top ten. This clone appeared a few times. What it recognizes is unknown. The ends lost 10 bases at V and 7 bases at J; junction bases unmatched: 3. The germline gives CDR1 LNHDA, CDR2 SQIVND (reference sequence). The CDR3 runs to 12 residues. Study-wide findings and caveats: Reports described diagnosis of cytomegalovirus status by the classifier as highly specific and sensitive. By HLA locus, TCR association rates varied in a later analysis, with DRB1 showing the most and HLA-C the fewest.

The sequencing input was PBMCs. The sequence was obtained from a middle-aged man in good health and CMV-seronegative. The rearrangement links TRBV19 to TRBJ1-6; the match to TRBD1 covers 8 bases. Here the CDR3 DNA reads TGTGCCATTGGACAGGGCAATTCACCCCTCCACTTT. It translates to CAIGQGNSPLHF.